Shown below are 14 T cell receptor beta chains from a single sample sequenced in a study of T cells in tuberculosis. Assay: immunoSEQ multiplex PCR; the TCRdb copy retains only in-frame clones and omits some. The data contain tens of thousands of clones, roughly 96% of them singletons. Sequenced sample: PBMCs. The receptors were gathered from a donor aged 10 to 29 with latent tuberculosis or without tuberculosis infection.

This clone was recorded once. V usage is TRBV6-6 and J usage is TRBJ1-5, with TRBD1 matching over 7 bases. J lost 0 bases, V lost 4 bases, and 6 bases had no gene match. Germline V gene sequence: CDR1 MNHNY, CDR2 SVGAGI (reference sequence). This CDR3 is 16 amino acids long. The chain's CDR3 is CASSLKGQTSNQPQHF. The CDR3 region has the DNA TGTGCCAGCAGTTTGAAGGGACAGACTAGCAATCAGCCCCAGCATTTT.

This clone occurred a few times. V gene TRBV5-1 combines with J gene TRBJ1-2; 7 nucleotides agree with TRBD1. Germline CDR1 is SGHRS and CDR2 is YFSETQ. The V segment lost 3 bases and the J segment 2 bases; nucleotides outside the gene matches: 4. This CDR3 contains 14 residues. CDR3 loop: CASSSGGSNYGYTF. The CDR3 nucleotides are TGCGCCAGCAGCTCAGGGGGATCGAACTATGGCTACACCTTC.

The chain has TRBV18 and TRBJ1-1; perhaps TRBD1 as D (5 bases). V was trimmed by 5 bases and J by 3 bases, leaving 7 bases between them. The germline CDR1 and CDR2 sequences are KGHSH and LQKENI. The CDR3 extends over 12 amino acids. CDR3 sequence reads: CASSDRYTEAFF. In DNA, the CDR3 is TGTGCCAGCTCAGACAGATACACTGAAGCTTTCTTT.

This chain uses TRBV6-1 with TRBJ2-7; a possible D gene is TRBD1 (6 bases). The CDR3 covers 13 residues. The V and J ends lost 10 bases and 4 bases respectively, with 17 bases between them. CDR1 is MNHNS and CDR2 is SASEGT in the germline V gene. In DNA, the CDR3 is TGTGCCATCGCCCCAGGGGTGGCGTACGAGCAGTACTTC. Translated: CAIAPGVAYEQYF.

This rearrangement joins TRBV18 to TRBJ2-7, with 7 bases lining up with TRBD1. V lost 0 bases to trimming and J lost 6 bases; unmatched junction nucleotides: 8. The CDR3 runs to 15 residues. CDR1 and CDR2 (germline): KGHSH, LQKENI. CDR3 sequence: CASSPPARGTGEQYF. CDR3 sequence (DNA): TGTGCCAGCTCACCACCGGCCAGGGGGACGGGCGAGCAGTACTTC.

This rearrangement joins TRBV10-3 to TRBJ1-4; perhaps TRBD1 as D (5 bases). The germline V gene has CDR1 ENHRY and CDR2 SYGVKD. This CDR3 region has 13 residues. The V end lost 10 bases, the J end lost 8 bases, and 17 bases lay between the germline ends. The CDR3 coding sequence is TGTGCCACCTCCCAGGGTCCCGACGAAAAACTGTTTTTT. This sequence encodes CATSQGPDEKLFF.

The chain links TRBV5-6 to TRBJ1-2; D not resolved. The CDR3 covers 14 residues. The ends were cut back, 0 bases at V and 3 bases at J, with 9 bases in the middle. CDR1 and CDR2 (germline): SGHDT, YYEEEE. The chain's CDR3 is CASSLGVGDYGYTF. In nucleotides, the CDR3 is TGTGCCAGCAGCTTGGGGGTAGGAGACTATGGCTACACCTTC.

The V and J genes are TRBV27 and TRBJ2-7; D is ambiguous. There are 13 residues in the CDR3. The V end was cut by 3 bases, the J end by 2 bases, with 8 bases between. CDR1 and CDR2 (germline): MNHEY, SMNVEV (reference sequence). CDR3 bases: TGTGCCAGCAGTTTTGGCGGAACCTACGAGCAGTACTTC. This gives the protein CASSFGGTYEQYF.

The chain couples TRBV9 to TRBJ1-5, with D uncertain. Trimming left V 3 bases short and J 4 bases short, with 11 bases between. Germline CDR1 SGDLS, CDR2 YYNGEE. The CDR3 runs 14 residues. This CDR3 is CASSATEINQPQHF. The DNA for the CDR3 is TGTGCCAGCAGCGCCACAGAAATTAATCAGCCCCAGCATTTT.

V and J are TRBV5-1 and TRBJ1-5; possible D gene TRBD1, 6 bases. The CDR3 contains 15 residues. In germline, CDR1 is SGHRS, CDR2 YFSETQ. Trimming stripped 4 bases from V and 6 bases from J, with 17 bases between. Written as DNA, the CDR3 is TGCGCCAGCAGCCAATGGGGACAACAGGGTCAGCCCCAGCATTTT. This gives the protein CASSQWGQQGQPQHF. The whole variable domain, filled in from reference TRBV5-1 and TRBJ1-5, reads KAGVTQTPRYLIKTRGQQVTLSCSPISGHRSVSWYQQTPGQGLQFLFEYFSETQRNKGNFPGRFSGRQFSNSRSEMNVSTLELGDSALYLCASSQWGQQGQPQHFGDGTRLSIL.

The CDR3: CASSPNFPGVGSEKLFF. CDR3 bases: TGTGCCAGCTCACCTAATTTCCCAGGGGTCGGGTCAGAAAAACTGTTTTTT. The chain recombines TRBV18 with TRBJ1-4; the D gene is possibly TRBD1 (6 bases). Between the trimmed V and J ends, which lost 3 bases and 8 bases, there was a span of 22 bases. Germline assignment: CDR1 KGHSH and CDR2 LQKENI. The CDR3 covers 17 residues.

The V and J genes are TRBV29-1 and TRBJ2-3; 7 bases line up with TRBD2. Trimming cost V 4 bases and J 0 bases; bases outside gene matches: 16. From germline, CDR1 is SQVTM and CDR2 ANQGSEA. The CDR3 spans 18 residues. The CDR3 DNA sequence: TGCAGCGTTGGAGGGGAAGCGGGGTCCCACATAAGCACAGATACGCAGTATTTT. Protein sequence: CSVGGEAGSHISTDTQYF.

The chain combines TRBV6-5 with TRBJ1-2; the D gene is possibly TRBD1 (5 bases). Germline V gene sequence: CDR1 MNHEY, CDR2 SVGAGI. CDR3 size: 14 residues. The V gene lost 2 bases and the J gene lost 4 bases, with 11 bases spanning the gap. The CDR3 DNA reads TGTGCCAGCAGTTACGGGGCCGAGTTCTATGGCTACACCTTC. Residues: CASSYGAEFYGYTF.

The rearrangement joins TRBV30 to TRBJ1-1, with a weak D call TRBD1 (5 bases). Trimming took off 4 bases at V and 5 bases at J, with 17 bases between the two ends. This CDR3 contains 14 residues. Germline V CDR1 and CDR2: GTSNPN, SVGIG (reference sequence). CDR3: CAWTGNLVGTEAFF. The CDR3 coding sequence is TGTGCCTGGACAGGGAACTTGGTGGGAACTGAAGCTTTCTTT.